This record covers a single T cell receptor beta chain. Here immunoSEQ multiplex PCR was the method, and the copy in TCRdb shows in-frame clones only, minus some. The table has under 400,000 clones, 85% to 90% seen once; the top ten hold under 3.5%. This entry comes from a study of blood T cell repertoires in COVID-19. V lost 2 bases and J lost 4; bases outside the gene matches: 4. Germline CDR1 reads SEHNR; CDR2 reads FQNEAQ (reference sequence). The CDR3 is made up of 16 amino acids. The receptor was isolated from a woman aged 25 to 45 with COVID-19, enrolled during active disease. This chain links TRBV7-9 with TRBJ2-3; 12 positions agree with TRBD2. Source material: peripheral blood. The CDR3 sequence: CASSLRLAGGSDTQYF. In nucleotides, the CDR3 is TGTGCCAGCAGCTTACGGCTAGCGGGAGGGTCAGATACGCAGTATTTT.